The 11 T cell receptor beta chains below all came from one sample that was sequenced in a study of blood T cells in healthy people across ages (dated by TCRdb to the mid-2010s). Preparation of the library involved 5' RACE. For sequencing, an Illumina HiSeq 2500 was employed. A second PCR of 7 to 11 cycles was run with a J-beta primer mix and a sample-barcoded 5' primer. TCRdb trimmed the raw reads at Q25, called clones with MiXCR and kept productive beta chains. Duplicate CDR3 protein sequences are folded into a single record with the most common DNA and genes. The sample data list roughly 930,000 distinct CDR3 sequences, and 40% to 60% of these were observed just once. The ten largest clones add up to around an eighth of the sample. Material for sequencing was blood. The receptors stem from a young man in good health.

This clonotype has more than one count but fewer than ten. This chain uses TRBV6-1 with TRBJ2-3; D perhaps matches TRBD2 (6 bases). Per germline, CDR1 MNHNS and CDR2 SASEGT. V lost 11 bases, J lost 0 bases, and 9 bases lay in between. This CDR3 is built from 12 residues. The CDR3 here is CAGSGSTDTQYF. The CDR3 coding sequence is TGTGCCGGTAGCGGTAGCACAGATACGCAGTATTTT.

The chain recombines TRBV6-1 with TRBJ2-7; a possible D gene is TRBD1 (6 bases). Germline V gives CDR1 MNHNS, CDR2 SASEGT. Deletions cut 2 bases from V and 3 bases from J, with 17 bases between. The CDR3 consists of 16 residues. The CDR3 reads CASSETHGTRGYEQYF. The CDR3 DNA sequence: TGTGCCAGCAGTGAAACCCATGGGACAAGGGGCTACGAGCAGTACTTC.

This clonotype was detected a few times. The chain recombines TRBV5-1 with TRBJ2-7; D gene unclear. V lost 0 bases to trimming and J lost 2 bases, with 12 bases between them. The CDR3 extends over 15 amino acids. CDR1 is SGHRS and CDR2 is YFSETQ in the germline V gene. In DNA, the CDR3 is TGCGCCAGCAGCTTGGAGTTTACGCAAACCTACGAGCAGTACTTC. This codes for CASSLEFTQTYEQYF.

The V gene is TRBV5-1, the J gene TRBJ1-5; D gene unclear. V lost 2 bases and J lost 0, with 12 bases in between. Germline CDR1 and CDR2: SGHRS and YFSETQ. The CDR3 contains 16 residues. In DNA, the CDR3 is TGCGCCAGCAGCTTCTCACCAGGTTATAGCAATCAGCCCCAGCATTTT. The encoded protein is CASSFSPGYSNQPQHF. The full variable domain, with the rest looked up from reference TRBV5-1 and TRBJ1-5, is KAGVTQTPRYLIKTRGQQVTLSCSPISGHRSVSWYQQTPGQGLQFLFEYFSETQRNKGNFPGRFSGRQFSNSRSEMNVSTLELGDSALYLCASSFSPGYSNQPQHFGDGTRLSIL.

The rearrangement links TRBV9 to TRBJ2-1, with D maybe TRBD1 (5 bases). This CDR3 is built from 15 residues. V was pared by 0 bases and J by 1 base, with 8 bases between. Germline-derived CDR1 and CDR2 are SGDLS and YYNGEE. This CDR3 is CASSVAQGSYNEQFF. The CDR3 region has the DNA TGTGCCAGCAGCGTAGCCCAGGGATCCTACAATGAGCAGTTCTTC.

This clonotype was observed a few times. CDR3 nucleotides: TGCAGTGTTATCCGGGACAGGGGATTAAATGAGCAGTTCTTC. Protein sequence: CSVIRDRGLNEQFF. The V gene is TRBV20-1, the J gene TRBJ2-1; TRBD1 aligns across 10 bases. The CDR3 has 14 residues. Germline lookup yields CDR1 DFQATT and CDR2 SNEGSKA (reference sequence). V lost 7 bases to trimming and J lost 7 bases; unmatched junction nucleotides: 10.

The gene calls are TRBV24-1 and TRBJ2-5; TRBD1 matches at 7 bases. J gave up 2 bases and V 5 bases, and 7 bases lay outside the gene matches. This CDR3 has 15 amino acids. Germline CDR1 KGHDR, CDR2 SFDVKD. CDR3 nucleotide sequence: TGTGCCACCAGTGCCCGGGACAGTGCACAAGAGACCCAGTACTTC. Encoded protein: CATSARDSAQETQYF.

This clonotype was recorded a few times. This chain joins TRBV5-5 and TRBJ1-6; 10 bases agree with TRBD1. The germline V gene encodes CDR1 SGHKS and CDR2 YYEKEE (reference sequence). V was pared by 7 bases and J by 7 bases, with 2 bases of the junction left unmatched. The CDR3 length is 13 residues. The CDR3 reads CASLGQGNSPLHF. CDR3 in DNA: TGTGCCAGCTTGGGACAGGGGAATTCACCCCTCCACTTT.

The rearrangement links TRBV20-1 to TRBJ2-5; D not certain. Trimming removed 5 bases at V and 5 bases at J, with 6 bases between. The CDR3 is 10 amino acids. Germline V gives CDR1 DFQATT, CDR2 SNEGSKA (reference sequence). CDR3 amino acids: CSAAKETQYF. The CDR3 DNA reads TGCAGTGCTGCCAAGGAGACCCAGTACTTC.

The rearrangement uses TRBV4-1 and TRBJ2-1; 10 bases map to TRBD1. The CDR3 sequence is 16 residues long. J lost 5 bases, V lost 1 base, and 5 bases had no gene match. Germline V gene sequence: CDR1 MGHRA, CDR2 YSYEKL. CDR3 nucleotides: TGCGCCAGCAGCCAAGTGGGACAGGGGATCGACAATGAGCAGTTCTTC. It yields the protein CASSQVGQGIDNEQFF.

The table lists this clonotype with a few counts. This chain connects TRBV28 to TRBJ2-3; TRBD1 agrees at 7 bases. The germline V gene has CDR1 MDHEN and CDR2 SYDVKM. Trimming at V came to 2 bases and at J to 1 base, leaving 3 bases not matched to a gene. The CDR3 runs 15 residues. CDR3 nucleotides: TGTGCCAGCAGTTTACCTACAGGGGGCACAGATACGCAGTATTTT. Amino acids: CASSLPTGGTDTQYF.